The 29 T cell receptor beta chains listed next were all sequenced from one sample in a study of CD8 T cells in ankylosing spondylitis. From the 5' RACE reads, TCRdb called clonotypes with MiXCR, one entry per CDR3 protein. The data contain under 300,000 distinct CDR3 sequences, roughly 10% of them singletons. The specimen was blood, either unsorted or a sorted T cell fraction (not recorded which). The receptors were gathered from a male donor with ankylosing spondylitis or in good health (not recorded which).

In this sample, this clonotype turned up a few times. The chain combines TRBV20-1 with TRBJ2-7; D is perhaps TRBD2 (5 bases). This CDR3 has 15 residues. Trimming stripped 0 bases from V and 3 bases from J, with 15 bases between. Per the germline V gene, CDR1 is DFQATT and CDR2 is SNEGSKA (reference sequence). The chain's CDR3 is CSARDLAGQGYEQYF. The CDR3 DNA sequence: TGCAGTGCTAGAGATCTGGCGGGCCAAGGCTACGAGCAGTACTTC.

This clonotype was counted ten times or more. This sequence joins TRBV5-8 and TRBJ1-1; 7 bases line up with TRBD1. The CDR3 consists of 13 residues. From germline, CDR1 is SGHTS and CDR2 YDEGEE. Trimming removed 4 bases from V and 10 bases from J; junction bases left unmatched: 10. In DNA, the CDR3 is TGTGCCAGCAGCGCCCGGACAGGTCCAGGAGCTTTCTTT. It translates to CASSARTGPGAFF.

This clonotype was recorded at least ten times. The chain links TRBV28 to TRBJ2-1, with 12 nucleotides matching TRBD2. Germline V lookup: CDR1 MDHEN, CDR2 SYDVKM. The CDR3 totals 16 residues. V lost 4 bases to trimming and J lost 8 bases; unmatched junction nucleotides: 9. The CDR3 sequence is CASSSMTSGSDYEQFF. The CDR3 nucleotides read TGTGCCAGCAGTTCGATGACTAGCGGGAGTGACTATGAGCAGTTCTTC.

This clonotype was detected many times. This chain joins TRBV7-2 and TRBJ2-7; the match to TRBD1 covers 7 bases. V lost 5 bases and J lost 0; bases outside the gene matches: 7. The CDR3 consists of 15 residues. CDR1 is SGHTA and CDR2 is FQGNSA in the germline V gene. The CDR3 DNA follows: TGTGCCAGCAGCCCAGGGTCAGGGGGCTCCTACGAGCAGTACTTC. Translated: CASSPGSGGSYEQYF.

This clonotype turned up a few times. The rearrangement joins TRBV29-1 to TRBJ2-1; TRBD1 or TRBD2 may be the D gene (5 bases each). There are 16 residues in the CDR3. Germline-derived CDR1 and CDR2 are SQVTM and ANQGSEA. V lost 1 base, J lost 4 bases, and 17 bases lay in between. In DNA form, the CDR3 reads TGCAGCGTTGAAGGTTGGGGGTTGAAAGCATACAATGAGCAGTTCTTC. This codes for CSVEGWGLKAYNEQFF.

There are a few counts of this clonotype. The V and J genes are TRBV12-5 and TRBJ1-5; D call uncertain. Germline V gene sequence: CDR1 LGHNT, CDR2 FRNRAP. This CDR3 is built from 14 residues. The V gene lost 2 bases and the J gene lost 7 bases, with 12 bases spanning the gap. This chain's CDR3 is CASGLMWAKQPQHF. CDR3 sequence (DNA): TGTGCTAGTGGTTTGATGTGGGCTAAGCAGCCCCAGCATTTT.

To note about this clonotype: This may arise from a read error, as a much more abundant clone is one base away. This chain uses TRBV6-1 with TRBJ2-3; 7 positions match TRBD1. The CDR3 totals 15 residues. The ends lost 6 bases at V and 1 base at J; junction bases unmatched: 7. Per the germline V gene, CDR1 is MNHNS and CDR2 is SASEGT. CDR3 coding DNA: TGTGCCAGCAGCGACGGGACAGCGTGCACAGATACGCAGTATTTT. The encoded protein is CASSDGTACTDTQYF.

This clonotype was observed many times. The chain couples TRBV20-1 to TRBJ1-2; D gene ambiguous. Trimming removed 3 bases at V and 1 base at J, with 3 bases between. The CDR3 runs 11 residues. The germline CDR1 and CDR2 sequences are DFQATT and SNEGSKA (reference sequence). For the CDR3, the DNA is TGCAGTGCTAGTGATAACTATGGCTACACCTTC. It specifies CSASDNYGYTF.

The chain is built from TRBV29-1 and TRBJ2-5; D assignment may be TRBD1 or TRBD2 (6 bases each). Germline V gives CDR1 SQVTM, CDR2 ANQGSEA. This CDR3 is built from 17 residues. Deletions cut 1 base from V and 3 bases from J, with 21 bases between. The CDR3 sequence: CSVEGTWRGTTKETQYF. The DNA for the CDR3 is TGCAGCGTTGAAGGGACCTGGAGGGGGACCACGAAAGAGACCCAGTACTTC.

V and J are TRBV7-6 and TRBJ2-6, with D uncertain. The CDR3 sequence is 13 residues long. Germline lookup yields CDR1 SGHVS and CDR2 FNYEAQ. V was clipped by 6 bases and J by 2 bases, with 5 bases between them. In nucleotides, the CDR3 is TGTGCCAGCAGTGCCCCTGGGGCCAACGTCCTGACTTTC. This gives the protein CASSAPGANVLTF.

This clonotype was detected ten times or more. This chain connects TRBV6-2 or TRBV6-3 to TRBJ2-1; D uncertain. V gave up 0 bases and J gave up 6 bases, with 9 bases separating them. Germline CDR1 reads MNHEY; CDR2 reads SVGEGT. The CDR3 covers 14 residues. In DNA, the CDR3 is TGTGCCAGCAGTTACTCTACGGCGACCAATGAGCAGTTCTTC. It specifies CASSYSTATNEQFF.

This clonotype was seen ten or more times. The J gene is TRBJ1-2, the V gene TRBV5-1; D is possibly TRBD1 (5 bases). The CDR3 loop spans 13 amino acids. The ends were cut back, 4 bases at V and 7 bases at J, with 14 bases in the middle. Looked up from germline, CDR1 is SGHRS and CDR2 is YFSETQ. DNA of the CDR3: TGCGCCAGCAGCAGTGACAGATCCCGTGGCTACACCTTC. This codes for CASSSDRSRGYTF.

This clonotype came up many times. J is TRBJ1-2 and V is TRBV12-3 or TRBV12-4; D may be TRBD1 (6 bases). V lost 6 bases and J 9 bases, leaving 11 bases between the germline ends. The CDR3 has 11 amino acids. In DNA, the CDR3 is TGTGCCAGCAGCCCCCGGGGGCGCTACACCTTC. This encodes CASSPRGRYTF.

This clonotype has at least ten counts. This chain connects TRBV7-3 to TRBJ2-3; 11 nucleotides align to TRBD2. The V segment lost 3 bases and the J segment 6 bases; nucleotides outside the gene matches: 8. From germline, CDR1 is SGHTA and CDR2 FQGTGA. The CDR3 length is 16 residues. The CDR3 DNA reads as TGTGCCAGCAGCTTGTATCCTAGCGGGGGGTCGGATACGCAGTATTTT. It encodes CASSLYPSGGSDTQYF.

The rearrangement joins TRBV27 to TRBJ2-7; the match to TRBD1 covers 7 bases. The germline gives CDR1 MNHEY, CDR2 SMNVEV (reference sequence). The CDR3 has 14 amino acids. The trim removed 6 bases at V and 7 bases at J, leaving 12 bases unmatched. CDR3 in amino acids: CASSPGGIGIEQYF. CDR3 DNA sequence: TGTGCCAGCAGCCCAGGGGGAATTGGGATAGAGCAGTACTTC.

This clonotype was detected many times. The rearrangement links TRBV5-1 to TRBJ2-3, with D hard to call. Germline loops: CDR1 SGHRS, CDR2 YFSETQ. The CDR3 loop spans 14 amino acids. V lost 1 base and J lost 2, with 8 bases in between. CDR3 in amino acids: CASSLSGDTDTQYF. The CDR3 DNA is TGCGCCAGCAGCTTGAGTGGAGACACAGATACGCAGTATTTT.

This clonotype was counted many times. The V and J genes are TRBV5-1 and TRBJ2-4; D gene uncertain. Between the trimmed V and J ends, which lost 1 base and 2 bases, there was a span of 7 bases. Looked up from germline, CDR1 is SGHRS and CDR2 is YFSETQ. The CDR3 consists of 14 residues. The DNA of the CDR3 is TGCGCCAGCAGCTTGCTAGATCCCAAAAACATTCAGTACTTC. Translation gives CASSLLDPKNIQYF.

This clonotype was observed many times. The chain is built from TRBV29-1 and TRBJ1-1, with no clear D. Between the trimmed V and J ends, which lost 7 bases and 2 bases, there was a span of 8 bases. The CDR3 length is 11 residues. Per the germline V gene, CDR1 is SQVTM and CDR2 is ANQGSEA. CDR3: CSGGFNTEAFF. The DNA for the CDR3 is TGCAGCGGAGGATTTAACACTGAAGCTTTCTTT. Based on the CDR3 plus reference TRBV29-1 and TRBJ1-1, the full variable domain is SAVISQKPSRDICQRGTSLTIQCQVDSQVTMMFWYRQQPGQSLTLIATANQGSEATYESGFVIDKFPISRPNLTFSTLTVSNMSPEDSSIYLCSGGFNTEAFFGQGTRLTVV.

The table lists this clonotype with many counts. The chain uses TRBV5-1 and TRBJ2-7; D perhaps matches TRBD2 (6 bases). V was cut by 0 bases and J by 6 bases, with 10 bases left in between. The CDR3 runs to 13 residues. CDR1 is SGHRS and CDR2 is YFSETQ in the germline V gene. CDR3 bases: TGCGCCAGCAGCTTGGATTCGGAGGGCGAGCAGTACTTC. This gives the protein CASSLDSEGEQYF.

In its sample, this clonotype was seen many times. This chain links TRBV12-3 or TRBV12-4 with TRBJ2-5; 7 bases align to TRBD1. The V segment lost 3 bases and the J segment 5 bases; nucleotides outside the gene matches: 3. The CDR3 loop spans 13 amino acids. CDR3 bases: TGTGCCAGCAGTTTCACAGGGGACGAGACCCAGTACTTC. Translating gives CASSFTGDETQYF.

This clonotype was counted many times. The chain is built from TRBV10-3 and TRBJ2-1; D unresolved. This CDR3 contains 14 residues. Germline V gene sequence: CDR1 ENHRY, CDR2 SYGVKD. V lost 0 bases, J lost 5 bases, and 8 bases lay in between. The CDR3 DNA reads as TGTGCCATCAGTGAGTCGGGCGGAAACAATGAGCAGTTCTTC. Translated: CAISESGGNNEQFF.

This clonotype was recorded at least ten times. The chain carries TRBV10-3 and TRBJ1-2; D is possibly TRBD1 (5 bases). The CDR3 runs to 15 residues. V was trimmed by 5 bases and J by 1 base, leaving 14 bases between them. Germline CDR1 is ENHRY and CDR2 is SYGVKD. The CDR3 sequence is CAISSQTDHNYGYTF. Written as DNA, the CDR3 is TGTGCCATCAGTTCCCAGACAGACCATAACTATGGCTACACCTTC.

This clonotype was found many times. The genes are TRBV7-8 and TRBJ1-1; no reliable D call. Germline CDR1 and CDR2: SGHVS and FQNEAQ. Trimming took off 3 bases at V and 3 bases at J, with 11 bases between the two ends. This CDR3 spans 14 amino acids. As DNA, the CDR3 is TGTGCCAGCAGCTTGCCAAATTACCACACTGAAGCTTTCTTT. It yields the protein CASSLPNYHTEAFF.

This clonotype was counted ten times or more. This chain uses TRBV20-1 with TRBJ1-5; no firm D call. The V gene lost 3 bases and the J gene lost 6 bases, with 9 bases spanning the gap. The germline gives CDR1 DFQATT, CDR2 SNEGSKA (reference sequence). The CDR3 totals 12 residues. For the CDR3, the DNA is TGCAGTGCTAGGTCTAAGGGTCAGCCCCAGCATTTT. Translated, it gives CSARSKGQPQHF.

The rearrangement joins TRBV11-2 to TRBJ1-3; weak D call: TRBD1 (5 bases). CDR3 length equals 14 residues. The V gene's germline CDR1 is SGHAT and CDR2 FQNNGV. V was shortened by 5 bases and J by 0 bases, with 8 bases between the two germline ends. CDR3 in DNA: TGTGCCAGCAGCCGGACACTCTCTGGAAACACCATATATTTT. It translates to CASSRTLSGNTIYF.

The chain recombines TRBV7-8 with TRBJ2-1; D is perhaps TRBD1 or TRBD2 (5 bases each). Germline loops: CDR1 SGHVS, CDR2 FQNEAQ. The CDR3 has 17 residues. Trimming removed 2 bases at V and 0 bases at J, with 14 bases between. The CDR3 nucleotides are TGTGCCAGCAGCTTATTTTTGGGACCGAGCTCCTACAATGAGCAGTTCTTC. Translating it yields CASSLFLGPSSYNEQFF.

This clonotype turned up a few times. The chain joins TRBV12-3 or TRBV12-4 to TRBJ2-3; D is undetermined. The V end was cut by 7 bases, the J end by 3 bases, with 5 bases between. The CDR3 sequence is 11 residues long. In nucleotides, the CDR3 is TGTGCCAGCATGGGGACAGATACGCAGTATTTT. It codes for CASMGTDTQYF.

This clonotype was counted at least ten times. V and J are TRBV7-8 and TRBJ2-3, with 9 positions matching TRBD1. Germline V lookup: CDR1 SGHVS, CDR2 FQNEAQ. The CDR3 runs to 15 residues. V trimming: 5 bases; J trimming: 4 bases; junction bases outside the gene matches: 7. The CDR3 bases are TGTGCCAGCAGCGCTACAGGGGGCATGGCAGATACGCAGTATTTT. Protein sequence: CASSATGGMADTQYF.

The gene calls are TRBV4-2 and TRBJ2-3; D gene ambiguous. Trimming pared 1 base from V and 5 bases from J, leaving 16 bases between. This CDR3 comprises 16 residues. The germline CDR1 and CDR2 sequences are LGHNA and YNFKEQ. CDR3 loop: CASSQVSPKAGDTQYF. The CDR3 DNA is TGTGCCAGCAGCCAAGTCTCTCCCAAGGCTGGAGATACGCAGTATTTT.